This TCR beta chain was profiled in a study of Graves' ophthalmopathy and Graves' hyperthyroidism. Study conclusions and caveats: Blood contained most expanded thyroid clonotypes exceeding 0.001 frequency.

The study amplified TCR beta CDR3 regions using RNA transcripts. Following a first-round RT-PCR that used HTBI primers, a second-round multiplex PCR was carried out. Using its own MiXCR run on the multiplex PCR reads, TCRdb lists one record per CDR3 protein. The sample records hundreds of thousands of distinct CDR3 sequences, approximately 21% being singletons. Hyperthyroidism patients were newly diagnosed, ill under 2 months, and aged 18 to 65 years. Other autoimmune disease, uncontrolled infection, pregnancy and lactation led to exclusion. PBMCs were isolated by Ficoll-Paque density gradient centrifugation, using 7.5 to 10 ml of fresh peripheral blood as the starting material. This clonotype was recorded many times. Its antigen is not known. Germline CDR1 and CDR2: SQVTM and ANQGSEA. V lost 3 bases and J 0 bases, leaving 14 bases between the germline ends. The CDR3 runs to 15 residues.

The V and J genes are TRBV29-1 and TRBJ1-1, with D possibly matching TRBD1 (6 bases). The receptor comes from a woman between 18 and 30 years old with stable Graves' hyperthyroidism. Some clones in this sample may be carry-over from other donors' samples. The specimen was peripheral blood. The chain's CDR3 is CSVESTGSMNTEAFF. The DNA for the CDR3 is TGCAGCGTTGAGTCGACAGGCTCCATGAACACTGAAGCTTTCTTT. The entire variable domain, with the rest obtained from reference TRBV29-1 and TRBJ1-1, is as follows: SAVISQKPSRDICQRGTSLTIQCQVDSQVTMMFWYRQQPGQSLTLIATANQGSEATYESGFVIDKFPISRPNLTFSTLTVSNMSPEDSSIYLCSVESTGSMNTEAFFGQGTRLTVV.